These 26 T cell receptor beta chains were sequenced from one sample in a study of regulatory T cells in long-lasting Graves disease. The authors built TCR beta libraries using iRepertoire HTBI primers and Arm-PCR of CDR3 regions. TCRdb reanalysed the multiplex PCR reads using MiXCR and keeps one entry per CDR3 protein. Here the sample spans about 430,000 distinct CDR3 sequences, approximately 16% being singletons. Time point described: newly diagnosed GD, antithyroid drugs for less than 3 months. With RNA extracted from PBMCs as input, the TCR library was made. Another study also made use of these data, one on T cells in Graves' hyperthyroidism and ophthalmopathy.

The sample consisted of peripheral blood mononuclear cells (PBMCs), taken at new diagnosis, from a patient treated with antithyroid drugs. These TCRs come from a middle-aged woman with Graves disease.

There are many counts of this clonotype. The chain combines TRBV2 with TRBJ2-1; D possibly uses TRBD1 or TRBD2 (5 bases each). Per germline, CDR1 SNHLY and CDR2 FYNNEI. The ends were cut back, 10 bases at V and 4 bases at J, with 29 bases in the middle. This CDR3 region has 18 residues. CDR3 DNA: TGTGCCACCTTGGTTCAGGGCCTGAGGAGCGGAGAGTACAATGAGCAGTTCTTC. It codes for CATLVQGLRSGEYNEQFF.

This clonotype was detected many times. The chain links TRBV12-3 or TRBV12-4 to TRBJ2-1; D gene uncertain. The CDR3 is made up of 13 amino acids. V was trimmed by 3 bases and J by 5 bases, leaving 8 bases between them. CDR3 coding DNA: TGTGCCAGCAGTTTGGGTACCCACAATGAGCAGTTCTTC. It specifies CASSLGTHNEQFF.

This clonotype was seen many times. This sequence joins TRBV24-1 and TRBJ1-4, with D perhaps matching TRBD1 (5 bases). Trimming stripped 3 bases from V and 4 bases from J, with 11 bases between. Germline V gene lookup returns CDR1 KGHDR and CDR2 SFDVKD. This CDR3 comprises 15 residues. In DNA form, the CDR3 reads TGTGCCACCAGTGATGGGGGTTCGGGTAATGAAAAACTGTTTTTT. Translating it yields CATSDGGSGNEKLFF.

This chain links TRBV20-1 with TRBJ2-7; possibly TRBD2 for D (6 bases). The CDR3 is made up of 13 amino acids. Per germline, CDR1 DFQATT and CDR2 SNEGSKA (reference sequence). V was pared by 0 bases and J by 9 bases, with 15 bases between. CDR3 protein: CSARDSWDSGQYF. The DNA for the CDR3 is TGCAGTGCTAGAGATTCCTGGGACTCGGGGCAGTACTTC.

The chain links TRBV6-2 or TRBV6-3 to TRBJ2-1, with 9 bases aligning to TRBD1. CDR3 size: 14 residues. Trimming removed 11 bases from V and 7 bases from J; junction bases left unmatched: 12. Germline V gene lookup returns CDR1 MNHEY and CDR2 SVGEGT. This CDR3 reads CAGISGQGINEQFF. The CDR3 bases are TGTGCCGGCATTTCGGGACAGGGAATTAATGAGCAGTTCTTC.

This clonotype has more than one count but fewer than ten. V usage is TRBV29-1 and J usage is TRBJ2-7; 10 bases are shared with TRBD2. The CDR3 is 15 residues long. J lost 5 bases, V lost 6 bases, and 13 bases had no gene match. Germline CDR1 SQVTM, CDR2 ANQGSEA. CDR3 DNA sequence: TGCAGCGTAAAGCTAGCGGGGGTTGTCAGGGACGAGCAGTACTTC. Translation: CSVKLAGVVRDEQYF.

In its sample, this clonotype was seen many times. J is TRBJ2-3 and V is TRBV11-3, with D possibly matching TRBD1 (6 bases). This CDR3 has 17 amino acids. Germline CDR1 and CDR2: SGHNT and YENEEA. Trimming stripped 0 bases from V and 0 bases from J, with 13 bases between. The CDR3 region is CASSLDPTGYSTDTQYF. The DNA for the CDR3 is TGTGCCAGCAGCTTAGACCCCACAGGGTACAGCACAGATACGCAGTATTTT.

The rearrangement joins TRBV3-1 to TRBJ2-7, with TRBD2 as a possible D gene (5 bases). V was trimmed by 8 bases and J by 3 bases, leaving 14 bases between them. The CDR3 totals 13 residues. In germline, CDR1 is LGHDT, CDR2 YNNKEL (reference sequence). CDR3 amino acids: CASVRGSLYEQYF. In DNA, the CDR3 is TGTGCCAGCGTCCGAGGGAGTCTCTACGAGCAGTACTTC.

The CDR3 spells CASSLALQGPPAGELFF. As DNA, the CDR3 is TGTGCCAGCAGCTTAGCCCTGCAGGGACCCCCAGCCGGGGAGCTGTTTTTT. The chain couples TRBV7-9 to TRBJ2-2; either TRBD1 or TRBD2 may supply D (5 bases each). Trimming pared 0 bases from V and 6 bases from J, leaving 17 bases between. Germline-derived CDR1 and CDR2 are SEHNR and FQNEAQ (reference sequence). There are 17 residues in the CDR3.

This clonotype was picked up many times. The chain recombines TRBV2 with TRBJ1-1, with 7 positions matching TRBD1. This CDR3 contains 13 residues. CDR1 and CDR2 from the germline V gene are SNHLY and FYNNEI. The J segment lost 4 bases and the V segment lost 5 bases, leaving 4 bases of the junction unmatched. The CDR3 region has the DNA TGTGCCAGCAGTACGACAGGGATCACTGAAGCTTTCTTT. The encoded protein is CASSTTGITEAFF.

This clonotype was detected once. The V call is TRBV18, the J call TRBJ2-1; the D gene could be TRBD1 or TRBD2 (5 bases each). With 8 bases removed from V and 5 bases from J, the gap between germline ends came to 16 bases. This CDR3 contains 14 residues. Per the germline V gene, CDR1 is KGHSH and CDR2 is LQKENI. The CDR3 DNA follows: TGTGCCAGCACAAAAAAGGGGAGCGACAATGAGCAGTTCTTC. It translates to CASTKKGSDNEQFF.

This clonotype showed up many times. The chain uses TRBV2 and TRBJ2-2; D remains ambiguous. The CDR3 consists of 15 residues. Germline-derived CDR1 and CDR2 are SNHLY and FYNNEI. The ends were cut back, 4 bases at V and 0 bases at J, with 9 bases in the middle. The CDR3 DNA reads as TGTGCCAGCAGTGCCGAACGCCCGAACACCGGGGAGCTGTTTTTT. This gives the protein CASSAERPNTGELFF. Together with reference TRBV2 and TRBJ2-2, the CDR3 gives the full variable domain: EPEVTQTPSHQVTQMGQEVILRCVPISNHLYFYWYRQILGQKVEFLVSFYNNEISEKSEIFDDQFSVERPDGSNFTLKIRSTKLEDSAMYFCASSAERPNTGELFFGEGSRLTVL.

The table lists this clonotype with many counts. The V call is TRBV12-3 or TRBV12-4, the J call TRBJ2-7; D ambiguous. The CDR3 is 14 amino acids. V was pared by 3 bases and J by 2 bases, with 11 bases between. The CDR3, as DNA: TGTGCCAGCAGTTTTCAGGTCTCGACCTACGAGCAGTACTTC. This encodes CASSFQVSTYEQYF.

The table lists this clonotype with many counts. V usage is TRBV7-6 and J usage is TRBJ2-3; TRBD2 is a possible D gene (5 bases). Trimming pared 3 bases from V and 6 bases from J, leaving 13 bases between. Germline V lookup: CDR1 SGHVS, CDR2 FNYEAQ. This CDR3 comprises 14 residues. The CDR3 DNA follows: TGTGCCAGCAGCTTCGGAACTAGATCCGATACGCAGTATTTT. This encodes CASSFGTRSDTQYF.

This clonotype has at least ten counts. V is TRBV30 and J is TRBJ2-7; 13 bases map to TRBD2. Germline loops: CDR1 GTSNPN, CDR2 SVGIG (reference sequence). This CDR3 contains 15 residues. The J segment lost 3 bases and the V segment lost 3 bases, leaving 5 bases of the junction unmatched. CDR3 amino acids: CAWSGTSGNYYEQYF. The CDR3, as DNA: TGTGCCTGGAGCGGGACTAGCGGGAACTACTACGAGCAGTACTTC.

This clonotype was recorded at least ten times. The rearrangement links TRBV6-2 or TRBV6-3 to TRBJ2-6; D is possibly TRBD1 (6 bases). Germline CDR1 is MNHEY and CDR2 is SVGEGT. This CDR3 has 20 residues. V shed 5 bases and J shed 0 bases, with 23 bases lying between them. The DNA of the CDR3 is TGTGCCAGCAGTCACCCGTTGGGGGTGGGGGCTCTCTCTGGGGCCAACGTCCTGACTTTC. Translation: CASSHPLGVGALSGANVLTF.

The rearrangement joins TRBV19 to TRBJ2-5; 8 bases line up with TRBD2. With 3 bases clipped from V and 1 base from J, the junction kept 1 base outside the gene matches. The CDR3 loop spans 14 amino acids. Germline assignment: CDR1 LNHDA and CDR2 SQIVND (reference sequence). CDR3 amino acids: CASSMREAQETQYF. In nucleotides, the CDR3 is TGTGCCAGTAGTATGCGGGAGGCCCAAGAGACCCAGTACTTC.

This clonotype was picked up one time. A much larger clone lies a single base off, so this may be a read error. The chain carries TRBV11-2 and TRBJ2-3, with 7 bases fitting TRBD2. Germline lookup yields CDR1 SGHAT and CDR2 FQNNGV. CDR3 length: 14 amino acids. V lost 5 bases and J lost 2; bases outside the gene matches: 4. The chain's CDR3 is CASSMGTTTDTQYF. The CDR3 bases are TGTGCCAGCAGCATGGGGACTACCACAGATACGCAGTATTTT.

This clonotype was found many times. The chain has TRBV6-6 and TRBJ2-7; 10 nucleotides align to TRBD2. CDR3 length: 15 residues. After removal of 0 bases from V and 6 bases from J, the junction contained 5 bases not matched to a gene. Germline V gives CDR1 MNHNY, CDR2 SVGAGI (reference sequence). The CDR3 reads CASSYSASGSSEQYF. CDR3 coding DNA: TGTGCCAGCAGTTACTCGGCTAGCGGGAGTTCCGAGCAGTACTTC.

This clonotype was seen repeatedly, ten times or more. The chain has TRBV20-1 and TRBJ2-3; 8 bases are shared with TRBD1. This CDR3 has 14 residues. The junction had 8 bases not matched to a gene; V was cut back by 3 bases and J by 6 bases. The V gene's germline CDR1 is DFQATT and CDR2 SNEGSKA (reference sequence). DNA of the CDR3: TGCAGTGCTAGTTTGCAGGGGGCAAGCGATACGCAGTATTTT. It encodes CSASLQGASDTQYF.

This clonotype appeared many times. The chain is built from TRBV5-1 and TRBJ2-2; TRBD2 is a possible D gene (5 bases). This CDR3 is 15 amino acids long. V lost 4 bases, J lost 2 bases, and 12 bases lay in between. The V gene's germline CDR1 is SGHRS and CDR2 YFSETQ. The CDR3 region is CASSPRTLNTGELFF. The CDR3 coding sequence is TGCGCCAGCAGCCCGCGGACTCTTAACACCGGGGAGCTGTTTTTT.

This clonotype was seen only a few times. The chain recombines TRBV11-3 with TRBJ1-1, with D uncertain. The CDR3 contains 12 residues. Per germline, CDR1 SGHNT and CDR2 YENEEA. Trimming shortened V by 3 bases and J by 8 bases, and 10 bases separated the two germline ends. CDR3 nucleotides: TGTGCCAGCAGCTTCGCCAGGAGGGAAGCTTTCTTT. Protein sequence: CASSFARREAFF. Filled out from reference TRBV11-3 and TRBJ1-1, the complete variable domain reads EAGVVQSPRYKIIEKKQPVAFWCNPISGHNTLYWYLQNLGQGPELLIRYENEEAVDDSQLPKDRFSAERLKGVDSTLKIQPAELGDSAVYLCASSFARREAFFGQGTRLTVV.

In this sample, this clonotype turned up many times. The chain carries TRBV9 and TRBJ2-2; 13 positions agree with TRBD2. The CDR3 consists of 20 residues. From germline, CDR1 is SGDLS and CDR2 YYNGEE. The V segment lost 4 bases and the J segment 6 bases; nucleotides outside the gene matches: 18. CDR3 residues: CASSPPGTSGTWVGSGELFF. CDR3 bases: TGTGCCAGCAGCCCACCCGGGACTAGCGGGACGTGGGTAGGATCCGGGGAGCTGTTTTTT.

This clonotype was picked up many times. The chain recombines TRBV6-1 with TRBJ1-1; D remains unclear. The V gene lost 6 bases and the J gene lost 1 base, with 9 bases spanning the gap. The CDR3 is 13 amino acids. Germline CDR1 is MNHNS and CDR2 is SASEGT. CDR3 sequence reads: CASRYRQNTEAFF. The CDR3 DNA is TGTGCCAGCAGATATAGACAGAACACTGAAGCTTTCTTT.

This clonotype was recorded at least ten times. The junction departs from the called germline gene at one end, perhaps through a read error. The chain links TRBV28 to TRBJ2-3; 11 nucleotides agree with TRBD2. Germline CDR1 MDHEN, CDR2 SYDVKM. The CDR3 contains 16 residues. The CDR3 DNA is TGTGCCAGTAGTTTATGGGTAGCGGGAGGGTTTGATACGCAGTATTTT. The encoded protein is CASSLWVAGGFDTQYF.

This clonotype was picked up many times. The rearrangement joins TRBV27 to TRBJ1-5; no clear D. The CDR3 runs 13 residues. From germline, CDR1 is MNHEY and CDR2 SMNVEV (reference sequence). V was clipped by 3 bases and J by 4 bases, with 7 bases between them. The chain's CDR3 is CASSFVGNQPQHF. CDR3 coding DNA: TGTGCCAGCAGTTTTGTTGGAAATCAGCCCCAGCATTTT.